This TCR beta chain was sequenced during a study of blood T cells in healthy people across ages. Study-wide points: TCR beta diversity per million T cells fell roughly linearly with age. Expanded clonotype changes were possibly confounded by unknown donor CMV status.

Primers used in a second PCR of about 6 to 11 cycles were a sample-barcoded 5' primer and a J-beta primer mix. TCRdb analysed the 5' RACE reads with MiXCR anew, one entry per CDR3 protein. Among fewer than 1 million distinct CDR3 sequences listed, approximately 48% were seen once. Trimming cost V 0 bases and J 2 bases, with 11 bases left between them. Germline V gives CDR1 LGHNA, CDR2 YSLEER. The CDR3 contains 15 residues. This clonotype was observed at least ten times. Its antigen is unidentified. Total RNA amounts of at least 5.5 micrograms were extracted per sample. The rearrangement joins TRBV4-3 to TRBJ2-7; possible D gene TRBD1, 6 bases. The TCR was taken from a man aged 55-75 years in good health. Source material: blood. In nucleotides, the CDR3 is TGCGCCAGCAGCCAAGAGGACAGTCGAGCCTACGAGCAGTACTTC. Translation: CASSQEDSRAYEQYF.